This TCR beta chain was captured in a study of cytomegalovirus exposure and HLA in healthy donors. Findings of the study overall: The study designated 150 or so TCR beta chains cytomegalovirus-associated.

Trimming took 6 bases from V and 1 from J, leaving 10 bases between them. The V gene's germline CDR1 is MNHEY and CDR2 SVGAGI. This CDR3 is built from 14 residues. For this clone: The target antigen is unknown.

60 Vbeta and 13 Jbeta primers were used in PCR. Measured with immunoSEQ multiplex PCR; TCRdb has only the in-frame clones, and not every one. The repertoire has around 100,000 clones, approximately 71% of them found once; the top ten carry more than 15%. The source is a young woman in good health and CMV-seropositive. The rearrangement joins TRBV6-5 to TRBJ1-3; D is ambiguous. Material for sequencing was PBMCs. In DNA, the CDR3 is TGTGCCAGCAGGCAGATCTTATCTGGAAACACCATATATTTT. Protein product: CASRQILSGNTIYF.